Below are 13 T cell receptor beta chains sequenced from a single sample in a study of CD8+CD57+ T cells in acquired aplastic anemia. Profiling that covered TCR beta VDJ and CDR3 relied on genomic DNA as its template. One entry per CDR3 protein results from TCRdb running MiXCR on the reads. The profile covers a few hundred thousand distinct CDR3 sequences, with approximately 60% appearing a single time and approximately 30% taken by the ten largest. Sequences were obtained from sorted CD4+, CD8+, or CD8+CD57+ T cells (not recorded which) from PBMCs. The receptors originated from a human donor in good health.

About this clonotype itself: This could be a read error, since a much larger clone is one nucleotide away. The CDR3 here is CASSPGQGLREQFF. The CDR3 bases are TGTGCCAGCAGTCCAGGACAGGGTCTTAGAGAGCAGTTCTTC. The chain couples TRBV2 to TRBJ2-1; the match to TRBD1 covers 8 bases. The CDR3 has 14 residues. J gave up 10 bases and V 5 bases, and 10 bases lay outside the gene matches. CDR1 and CDR2 (germline): SNHLY, FYNNEI.

On this clonotype: The junction does not match germline at one end; this may be a read error. The chain joins TRBV24-1 to TRBJ1-1; D perhaps matches TRBD1 (6 bases). This CDR3 is 12 amino acids long. The germline gives CDR1 KGHDR, CDR2 SFDVKD. As DNA, the CDR3 is TGTGCCGTACAGGGTCTGAACACTGAAGTTTTCTTT. It codes for CAVQGLNTEVFF.

This chain connects TRBV7-2 to TRBJ2-1; D uncertain. The length of the CDR3 is 12 residues. Germline V gene lookup returns CDR1 SGHTA and CDR2 FQGNSA. V dropped 3 bases and J dropped 6 bases, with 6 bases sitting between them. DNA of the CDR3: TGTGCCAGCAGCTTCCTCCCCAATGAGCAGTTCTTC. Translated: CASSFLPNEQFF.

The gene calls are TRBV29-1 and TRBJ2-7, with D perhaps given as TRBD1 or TRBD2 (5 bases each). CDR1 is SQVTM and CDR2 is ANQGSEA in the germline V gene. Trimming removed 4 bases at V and 3 bases at J, with 10 bases between. The CDR3 totals 12 residues. The CDR3 sequence is CSVGGASYEQYF. The DNA for the CDR3 is TGCAGCGTTGGAGGGGCAAGCTACGAGCAGTACTTC.

The chain carries TRBV11-1 and TRBJ2-7, with 10 bases aligning to TRBD2. Germline loops: CDR1 SGHAT, CDR2 FQDESV (reference sequence). The CDR3 has 16 residues. V was clipped by 1 base and J by 2 bases; unmatched bases: 5. CDR3: CASSLGGLAEPYEQYF. CDR3 nucleotide sequence: TGTGCCAGCAGCTTAGGTGGACTAGCGGAACCCTACGAGCAGTACTTC.

This clonotype was observed a few times. The genes are TRBV4-1 and TRBJ1-2; D is perhaps TRBD1 (5 bases). The V end was cut by 0 bases, the J end by 6 bases, with 8 bases between. Germline V gene data show CDR1 as MGHRA and CDR2 as YSYEKL. The CDR3 sequence is 13 residues long. The CDR3 DNA sequence: TGCGCCAGCAGCCAAGAACAGACAGATGGCTACACCTTC. Translation gives CASSQEQTDGYTF.

The V call is TRBV7-8, the J call TRBJ2-3; 8 bases are a match to TRBD2. Looked up from germline, CDR1 is SGHVS and CDR2 is FQNEAQ. Losses at the gene ends were 4 bases for V and 2 bases for J; bases not matched to a gene: 8. CDR3 length equals 16 residues. DNA for the CDR3: TGTGCCAGCAGCTGGAGGACTAGCATGGCCACAGATACGCAGTATTTT. Translation: CASSWRTSMATDTQYF.

The chain links TRBV2 to TRBJ2-7; 9 bases agree with TRBD1. The CDR3 consists of 13 residues. The V segment lost 7 bases and the J segment 1 base; nucleotides outside the gene matches: 2. The germline V gene encodes CDR1 SNHLY and CDR2 FYNNEI. The CDR3 nucleotides are TGTGCCAGCATAGGACAGGGGTCCTACGAGCAGTACTTC. Its translation is CASIGQGSYEQYF.

CDR3 in DNA: TGTGCCAGCAGCTTAAAGAGGGTAGTATTTGGAAACACCATATATTTT. Amino acid sequence: CASSLKRVVFGNTIYF. The chain links TRBV7-3 to TRBJ1-3; unclear D gene. The CDR3 contains 16 residues. CDR1 and CDR2 (germline): SGHTA, FQGTGA. Trimming took 1 base from V and 3 from J, leaving 13 bases between them.

The chain recombines TRBV7-9 with TRBJ2-3; possible D gene TRBD2, 6 bases. CDR3 length equals 16 residues. Between the trimmed V and J ends, which lost 1 base and 0 bases, there was a span of 11 bases. Per germline, CDR1 SEHNR and CDR2 FQNEAQ (reference sequence). CDR3 coding DNA: TGTGCCAGCAGCTTAGGGACTACCTTAAGCACAGATACGCAGTATTTT. It encodes CASSLGTTLSTDTQYF.

The V gene is TRBV19, the J gene TRBJ1-5; weak D call: TRBD1 (6 bases). The V gene's germline CDR1 is LNHDA and CDR2 SQIVND (reference sequence). The CDR3 extends over 15 amino acids. Between the trimmed V and J ends, which lost 4 bases and 2 bases, there was a span of 12 bases. In DNA form, the CDR3 reads TGTGCCAGTAGTAGTCAGGGGTTAGGCAATCAGCCCCAGCATTTT. Its protein is CASSSQGLGNQPQHF.

The V and J genes are TRBV12-3 or TRBV12-4 and TRBJ1-3; D gene unclear. CDR3 size: 15 residues. Trimming removed 1 base at V and 4 bases at J, with 11 bases between. The CDR3 DNA follows: TGTGCCAGCAGTTTAGGGTCTGCGTGGGGAAACACCATATATTTT. Its protein product is CASSLGSAWGNTIYF.

The chain has TRBV7-2 and TRBJ2-7; no firm D call. Trimming left V 7 bases short and J 5 bases short, with 12 bases between. The CDR3 runs to 12 residues. The germline V gene encodes CDR1 SGHTA and CDR2 FQGNSA. The CDR3 loop is CASILFGHEQYF. The CDR3 DNA follows: TGTGCCAGCATTCTTTTCGGGCACGAGCAGTACTTC.